Sequencing of this T cell receptor beta chain was carried out in a study of beta chain features in type 1 diabetes. With respect to this clone: Antigen unknown.

Points from the study as a whole: For type 1 diabetes patients, VDJ junctions showed fewer insertions and more deletions. Whether TCRB rearrangement is influenced by HLA type went unresolved here. Shorter TCRB CDR3s, moderately but significantly so, were found in Type 1 diabetes patients in all four CD4+ subsets. PCR might preferentially amplify shorter templates, equally in patients and controls.

Germline assignment: CDR1 SQVTM and CDR2 ANQGSEA. Trimming removed 5 bases from V and 5 bases from J; junction bases left unmatched: 6. This CDR3 is built from 15 residues. Expressed TCRB transcripts were sequenced because the entire RNA isolate underwent reverse transcription. For naive, central memory and regulatory T cell samples, reads averaged approximately 3.9 million. Libraries were prepared by immunoSEQ multiplex PCR; TCRdb keeps only in-frame clonotypes and omits some of them. The sample gives 250,000 to 300,000 clones, approximately 24% of which show up once; 0.012% is in the top ten. The rearrangement links TRBV29-1 to TRBJ2-1; 13 bases fit TRBD2. Material: naive CD4+ T cells from blood. The TCR was taken from a woman aged 25 to 39 with type 1 diabetes. This chain's CDR3 is CSVNLGLAGDNEQFF. DNA of the CDR3: TGCAGCGTTAATCTCGGACTAGCGGGAGACAATGAGCAGTTCTTC.